This T cell receptor (beta chain) came from a study of blood T cell repertoires in COVID-19. Study overall: Sites in the United States, Italy and Spain provided acute and convalescent COVID-19 samples.

This CDR3 region has 15 residues. From germline, CDR1 is SGDLS and CDR2 YYNGEE. After removal of 7 bases from V and 4 bases from J, the junction contained 10 bases not matched to a gene. The protocol was immunoSEQ multiplex PCR, while the TCRdb copy is restricted to in-frame clones and leaves out a portion. Of 200,000 or so clones in the sample, about 80% were seen once. V and J are TRBV9 and TRBJ2-2, with 7 bases aligning to TRBD2. The clonotype was recovered from a human donor with acute or convalescent COVID-19. The donor label of this sample is uncertain. The source material was peripheral blood. The CDR3 region has the DNA TGTGCCAGCGGGGGGGAGGACACCCTCACCGGGGAGCTGTTTTTT. This gives the protein CASGGEDTLTGELFF.